This T cell receptor (beta chain) originates from a study of blood T cell repertoires in COVID-19. On the study more broadly: Sample material is recorded as cDNA or gDNA derived from T cells, B-cell-depleted T cells, or PBMCs.

Authors' data handling: Quantification of nucleated cells was approximated via reference gene primer amplification. Using immunoSEQ multiplex PCR, the repertoire was profiled, and TCRdb retains in-frame clones only, with some absent. That table supplies the V and J calls and clone size; D and trimming were determined from the DNA. The table has about 400,000 clones, under 90% seen once. In its sample, this clone was seen once. The V and J ends lost 4 bases and 6 bases, in that order; junction bases with no gene match: 5. Germline CDR1 ENHRY, CDR2 SYGVKD. This CDR3 spans 15 amino acids. Material: PBMCs or T cells enriched from blood (not recorded which). V gene TRBV10-3 combines with J gene TRBJ2-1; 11 bases align to TRBD2. The source of this sequence is a woman in her 30s who had recovered from COVID-19. CDR3 sequence reads: CAISATSGGSNEQFF. The DNA of the CDR3 is TGTGCCATCAGTGCCACTAGCGGGGGAAGCAATGAGCAGTTCTTC.